This T cell receptor (beta chain) was observed in a study of blood T cell repertoires in COVID-19. Study in general: Samples came from the United States, Italy and Spain, spanning acute and convalescent COVID-19. The analysed material was cDNA or gDNA that came from T cells, B-cell-depleted T cells, or PBMCs.

Authors' analysis steps: Amplification of reference gene primers was used by the study to estimate nucleated cell counts. TCRdb's table, derived via immunoSEQ multiplex PCR, lists solely in-frame clones and lacks some. V, J and clone size are taken as reported in that table, and D and trimming were inferred from the DNA itself. Of about 26,000 clones detected, almost 90% appear once; the ten largest clones hold about 10%. This clone was counted a few times. The V end was cut by 3 bases, the J end by 2 bases, with 12 bases between. This CDR3 contains 14 residues. Germline CDR1 and CDR2: SGDLS and YYNGEE.

The TCR was taken from a man aged 70-80 years with acute or convalescent COVID-19. The chain links TRBV9 to TRBJ2-7; a possible D gene is TRBD1 (5 bases). What was sequenced was peripheral blood. In DNA form, the CDR3 reads TGTGCCAGCAGCGCCCAGGGTATCCCCTACGAGCAGTACTTC. It is translated as CASSAQGIPYEQYF.